Detailed here is one T cell receptor beta chain. Libraries were prepared by immunoSEQ multiplex PCR; TCRdb keeps only in-frame clonotypes and omits some of them. The sample holds 45,000 to 70,000 clones; roughly 90% are singletons and the top ten take around 23%. The data belong to a study of blood T cell repertoires in COVID-19. The overall study: PBMCs, B-cell-depleted T cells, or T cells were the source of the cDNA or gDNA that made up the material.

CDR3 length: 18 residues. Losses at the gene ends were 5 bases for V and 0 bases for J; bases not matched to a gene: 12. Germline-derived CDR1 and CDR2 are SNHLY and FYNNEI. Patients from Seattle were sampled longitudinally, starting during active infection. The clonotype was recovered from a woman aged 80 or older with COVID-19, enrolled during active disease. V and J are TRBV2 and TRBJ1-5, with TRBD1 matching over 8 bases. Specimen: peripheral blood. CDR3 sequence (DNA): TGTGCCAGCAGTCCAGACAGGGGTAATTTGGTTAGCAATCAGCCCCAGCATTTT. As protein: CASSPDRGNLVSNQPQHF.